Below, one T cell receptor (beta chain) is given with its context. It lacks a known antigen. Per-nucleotide qualities are absent, and no much larger clonotype sits a single base away. This specimen comes from a study of cytomegalovirus exposure and HLA in healthy donors (TCRdb year 2017). Notes on the research overall: In an earlier analysis of 450 to 750 of the donors, 250 to 350 Gb of sequence data and some 100 million unique TCR beta sequences from about 179 million T cells were reported. Roughly 290 gigabases of sequencing data and around 80 million unique TCR sequences made up an early release that covered under 750 HLA-typed donors. The genetic ancestry cluster associated with self-reported Caucasian donors included about 81% of the 398 genotyped donors. The study was designed to test whether signatures of past pathogen exposure could be identified by cataloging public T cell receptors. The study used immunosequencing to profile the T cell repertoires of approximately 690 subjects and linked those repertoires to cytomegalovirus serostatus. Besides the first cohort of under 700 subjects, a separate validation cohort made up of over a hundred different subjects was used. High-throughput TCR immunosequencing, statistical association of individual TCRs with disease status, and machine learning were combined to predict cytomegalovirus infection status. A later analysis re-analyzed previously published TCR beta repertoires from roughly 600 donors and added high-resolution HLA genotyping to study TCR occurrence patterns. Rather than using new phenotypic data, the later analysis identified candidate immune exposures from TCR beta sequences and from how often those sequences occurred across donors. An earlier analysis of 500 to 750 of the donors applied high-throughput TCR beta sequencing to assess whether each TCR beta V gene segment acted as functional or pseudogenic. Donor age, sex, ethnicity and CMV serostatus were collected together with the repertoire data. In a later genetic analysis, genome-wide SNP genotypes for about three fifths of the 666 donors were used, and that subset was treated as a discovery cohort. All discovery cohort repertoires had been generated on a single sequencing platform. HLA typing covered class I and class II loci at four-digit resolution. The number of typed donors differed by locus: about 620-630 for A, B, C, DRB1 and DQB1; approximately 540 for DQA1; 600 to 610 for DPA1; and roughly 450 for DPB1. Roughly five DR-DQ haplotypes were treated as single units for association and clustering because of strong linkage in the cohort. On average, over 200,000 unique TCR beta nucleotide sequences were sequenced per donor among a few hundred genotyped donors of the cohort, with roughly 20% of those sequences being non-productive.

The cohort consisted of approximately 690 healthy bone marrow donors. Cohort members were all nominally healthy when sampled, although unrecorded immune exposures were likely present. The donor was CMV seronegative and was included in the group of under 450 seronegative cohort members. A peripheral blood sample was collected from each donor, and TCR beta sequencing was performed on peripheral blood mononuclear cells. Genomic DNA was extracted from the blood cell samples with the Qiagen DNeasy Blood Extraction Kit. V is shortened by 2 bases, J by 10 bases, and the region joining them spans 14 bases. From the cysteine through the phenylalanine, the CDR3 covers 13 amino acids. Only the CDR3 DNA is retained, 39 bases long and in frame from the first base. Reading the germline V gene gives CDR1 SGHDN and CDR2 FVKESK. The library was made by the immunoSEQ multiplex PCR assay. A mixture of 60 forward primers for TCR Vbeta segments and 13 reverse primers for TCR Jbeta segments was used in the multiplex PCR. Amplification of the CDR3 region of rearranged TCR beta genes was performed with a multiplex PCR assay on genomic DNA. Amplified TCR beta libraries were sequenced as 87-base-pair reads on the Illumina HiSeq System. As for the authors' bioinformatics: A later analysis tallied roughly 80 million unique TCR beta chains across the 550 to 850 repertoires, and some 10 million of those chains were shared by two or more donors. A nearest-neighbor algorithm error-corrected the raw reads and collapsed the reads into unique sequences, merging closely related sequences to remove PCR and sequencing errors. V, D and J gene segments were assigned by aligning CDR3 sequences to IMGT reference sequences. For a sequence to be retained, at least a six-nucleotide match to both a V gene segment and a J gene segment was required. A rearrangement counted as productive if the CDR3 had no stop codons and remained in frame with V and J, and every other rearrangement counted as non-productive. Following IMGT convention, CDR3 was defined as the stretch from the second conserved V-encoded cysteine up to the conserved J-encoded phenylalanine. In an earlier analysis of more than 550 of the donors, sequences lacking an unambiguous match to a single V gene segment were excluded. In an earlier analysis of a few hundred of the donors, V segments were called functional above 56.7% productive rearrangements and were called segregating when the between-donor standard deviation exceeded 5%. A statistical classification framework was built for diagnosing cytomegalovirus status from the catalog of TCR beta chain sequences. In a later analysis, V and J genes were assigned by comparing TCR nucleotide sequences against IMGT/GENE-DB human TR gene sequences. The TCRdist pipeline was used in a later analysis to assign CDR3 sequences and most-parsimonious VDJ recombination scenarios. A later analysis defined each TCR beta chain by its CDR3 amino acid sequence plus V-gene family, and excluded reads lacking a unique V-gene family. To address suspected cross-contamination and a sequencing artifact, a later analysis removed around 600 highly shared, low-generation-probability nucleotide sequences. In a later analysis, a clonal expansion index for each public chain was calculated from normalized within-repertoire ranks of inferred template counts. In a later analysis, generation probabilities were computed with a VDJ recombination model fitted to out-of-frame rearrangements, and the resulting probabilities were checked against IGoR. Hypergeometric tests were used in a later analysis to score TCR-TCR, TCR-HLA and TCR-CMV co-occurrence, with a repertoire-size bias correction applied to the TCR pairs. In a later analysis, false discovery rates were estimated by permuting HLA or CMV assignments 20 times. In a later analysis, co-occurring TCRs were grouped using DBSCAN, with TCRdist sequence similarity added in when clustering inside HLA-allele-positive subsets. Repertoires with fewer than 30,000 or more than 120,000 public chains were left out of co-occurrence clustering, as were five repertoires with anomalous nucleotide sharing. Sourced from immuneACCESS, this table was stored by TCRdb with only in-frame sequences that have V and J called. A share of the clones is absent; for the studies checked, an unresolved V gene accounts for under half, and the remainder has no known explanation. V and J calls and clone size are given by that table; D and trimming were obtained from the DNA. A total of roughly 120,000 clones appear in this sample, 75% to 85% of them only once. Around 1.8% of the sample is held by the ten biggest clonotypes.

Summary of the overall study and its limitations: Strong co-occurrence of HLA alleles, especially DR and DQ, made assigning TCR associations to individual alleles difficult. In both the original and validation cohorts, the classifier was reported to diagnose cytomegalovirus status with high specificity and sensitivity. A cluster of highly shared sequence variants was judged likely to represent a technical artifact of the sequencing pipeline. Presence/absence analyses assumed roughly uniform sequencing depth across donors, an assumption that may not hold. Because the 87-base-pair reads could not distinguish some IMGT-functional V segments, including TRBV6-2 and TRBV6-3, those segments were excluded. A later genetic analysis associated a missense DCLRE1C variant with V-gene and J-gene trimming of TCR beta chains, and an independent cohort replicated the association. While some public TCRs were present in many individuals, most TCR sequences turned up only very rarely across donors. A later genetic analysis reported fewer N-insertions in productive TCRs among donors in an Asian-associated ancestry cluster than the 666-donor mean. The authors suggested that the approach could potentially be extended to other disease states and immunological phenotypes. A later analysis found that HLA-associated TCR beta chains were more clonally expanded and had lower generation probabilities than equally common non-associated chains. The study listed 150 to 200 TCR beta chains as associated with cytomegalovirus. A later analysis reported that several top co-occurrence clusters appeared linked to parvovirus B19, influenza, CMV and Epstein-Barr virus. HLA typing was unavailable for some donors at each locus, so association tests used only the typed subset. In a later analysis, TCR association rates were found to vary across HLA loci, with the most associated TCRs seen for DRB1 alleles and the fewest for HLA-C alleles. Linkage disequilibrium might explain the correlated functional status among segregating V segments, but an unknown experimental factor could not be ruled out. In a later analysis, most CMV-associated TCR beta chains were found to appear HLA-restricted, with HLA associations seemingly driven largely by CMV exposure. In vitro tests confirmed that a few of the cytomegalovirus-associated TCR beta chains recognize cytomegalovirus antigens. This cohort had only TCR beta chains sequenced, and the lack of alpha or paired-chain data limited which features could be detected. Approximately 16 rarely observed V segments, including chromosome 9 orphons, were excluded from the earlier analysis of almost 600 of the donors because counts were too low. In a later analysis, 16,951 TCR beta sequences were associated with specific HLA alleles at a false discovery rate of 0.05. A further reported finding was that TCR beta sequences accurately predicted the HLA-A and HLA-B alleles for most subjects in the first cohort. An earlier analysis of some 560 of the donors showed that most TCR beta V segments appeared in productive rearrangements either about 90% or about 30% of the time, which broadly matched IMGT annotations. For the cohort, immune exposure information was limited to CMV serostatus.

The source material was PBMCs. This sequence originates from a man between 50 and 59 years old in good health and CMV-seronegative. The rearrangement joined TRBV14 to TRBJ1-1; a confident D gene designation cannot be given. For the CDR3, the sequence is CASSQNSGRIAFF. The nucleotide sequence is given as TGTGCCAGCAGCCAAAACTCAGGCCGGATAGCTTTCTTT.